This T cell receptor (beta chain) stems from a study of T cells in localized non-small cell lung cancer. The CDR3 contains 16 residues. V lost 3 bases and J lost 6; bases outside the gene matches: 3. Germline CDR1 SGHNT, CDR2 YENEEA. Only a few counts were recorded for this clone. Harvested at least 2 cm beyond the tumor margin, adjacent lung showed no atypia. Assay: immunoSEQ multiplex PCR; the TCRdb copy retains only in-frame clones and omits some. The repertoire includes 1,500 to 2,000 clones, 25% to 30% of them detected once, and roughly 10% sits in the top ten. Here the sequenced sample was normal lung tissue next to the tumor, taken before any cancer treatment. The TCR comes from a female donor of 60 years or more with stage I lung adenocarcinoma. This chain connects TRBV11-3 to TRBJ2-1; 15 nucleotides align to TRBD2. CDR3 sequence reads: CASSFGLAGGINEQFF. DNA of the CDR3: TGTGCCAGCAGCTTCGGACTAGCGGGGGGGATCAATGAGCAGTTCTTC.